Shown below are 18 T cell receptor beta chains from a single sample sequenced in a study of cytomegalovirus exposure and HLA in healthy donors. PCR amplification relied on 60 Vbeta primers (plus 13 Jbeta primers). The protocol was immunoSEQ multiplex PCR, while the TCRdb copy is restricted to in-frame clones and leaves out a portion. The sample carries about 170,000 clones, approximately 80% recorded once. The material sequenced was PBMCs. The origin of the receptors is a woman between 50 and 59 years old in good health and CMV-seropositive.

V gene TRBV4-2 combines with J gene TRBJ1-5; D possibly corresponds to TRBD1 (5 bases). The ends were cut back, 0 bases at V and 11 bases at J, with 11 bases in the middle. Germline lookup yields CDR1 LGHNA and CDR2 YNFKEQ. The CDR3 totals 13 residues. Here the CDR3 reads CASSQDRGETQHF. The CDR3 nucleotides read TGTGCCAGCAGCCAAGATAGGGGCGAAACCCAGCATTTT.

This chain connects TRBV20-1 to TRBJ2-1; D is uncertain. In germline, CDR1 is DFQATT, CDR2 SNEGSKA (reference sequence). The CDR3 runs 11 residues. V lost 7 bases and J 4 bases, leaving 8 bases between the germline ends. CDR3 in DNA: TGCAGTGTTCAAGAGTACAATGAGCAGTTCTTC. It is translated as CSVQEYNEQFF.

CDR3 DNA: TGTGCCAGCAGCTGGTCAGGCAGCACTGAAGCTTTCTTT. Residues: CASSWSGSTEAFF. V is TRBV5-4 and J is TRBJ1-1; no reliable D call. The CDR3 is made up of 13 amino acids. Per the germline V gene, CDR1 is SGHNT and CDR2 is YYREEE (reference sequence). The germline V and J ends were trimmed by 3 bases and 4 bases, with 10 bases remaining between them.

This clone has more than one count but fewer than ten. This sequence joins TRBV5-8 and TRBJ2-7, with 10 bases that match TRBD1. The V segment lost 6 bases and the J segment 5 bases; nucleotides outside the gene matches: 5. The V gene's germline CDR1 is SGHTS and CDR2 YDEGEE. The CDR3 extends over 13 amino acids. For the CDR3, the DNA is TGTGCCAGCATGGGGACAGGGGAGGACGAGCAGTACTTC. Translating gives CASMGTGEDEQYF. Based on the CDR3 plus reference TRBV5-8 and TRBJ2-7, the full variable domain is EAGVTQSPTHLIKTRGQQATLRCSPISGHTSVYWYQQALGLGLQFLLWYDEGEERNRGNFPPRFSGRQFPNYSSELNVNALELEDSALYLCASMGTGEDEQYFGPGTRLTVT.

J is TRBJ2-1 and V is TRBV2; 12 nucleotides align to TRBD2. The V gene end was trimmed by 5 bases and the J gene end by 5 bases; junction bases not matched to a gene: 10. This CDR3 has 17 residues. Germline values: CDR1 SNHLY, CDR2 FYNNEI. The CDR3 coding sequence is TGTGCCAGCAGTCAAAGGAGACTAGCGGGAGCAAACAATGAGCAGTTCTTC. It codes for CASSQRRLAGANNEQFF.

This chain joins TRBV5-1 and TRBJ2-7; 7 nucleotides align to TRBD1. With V trimmed by 7 bases and J by 4 bases, 14 bases remained unmatched. Germline CDR1 reads SGHRS; CDR2 reads YFSETQ. CDR3 size: 15 residues. The CDR3 DNA follows: TGCGCCAGCCATTGGCAGGCAGGGGGACCTTACGAGCAGTACTTC. The encoded protein is CASHWQAGGPYEQYF.

This clone has only a few counts. This chain connects TRBV9 to TRBJ2-3, with 8 bases that match TRBD2. Trimming took 4 bases from V and 0 from J; bases not matched to a gene: 7. Germline V gene data show CDR1 as SGDLS and CDR2 as YYNGEE. CDR3 size: 16 residues. Written as DNA, the CDR3 is TGTGCCAGCAGCCCCCGGGAGGGTTCTAGCACAGATACGCAGTATTTT. It translates to CASSPREGSSTDTQYF.

The chain carries TRBV18 and TRBJ1-5; 7 positions agree with TRBD1. V dropped 5 bases and J dropped 5; count of bases not matched to a gene: 3. The CDR3 runs to 13 residues. Per the germline V gene, CDR1 is KGHSH and CDR2 is LQKENI. In nucleotides, the CDR3 is TGTGCCAGCTCAGCTGGGACAGATCAGCCCCAGCATTTT. Translated: CASSAGTDQPQHF.

The rearrangement joins TRBV9 to TRBJ2-5, with TRBD1 matching over 7 bases. J gave up 5 bases and V 3 bases, and 4 bases lay outside the gene matches. The CDR3 sequence is 13 residues long. Germline CDR1 reads SGDLS; CDR2 reads YYNGEE. The CDR3 sequence: CASSEGAEETQYF. CDR3 bases: TGTGCCAGCAGCGAGGGGGCGGAGGAGACCCAGTACTTC.

V gene TRBV4-3 combines with J gene TRBJ1-1; D is undetermined. Germline CDR1 reads LGHNA; CDR2 reads YSLEER. V gave up 2 bases and J gave up 8 bases, with 12 bases separating them. The CDR3 extends over 13 amino acids. The CDR3 loop is CASSQYPMREAFF. The CDR3 DNA reads as TGCGCCAGCAGCCAATACCCCATGAGGGAAGCTTTCTTT.

As for this clone: Compared with germline, one end of the junction differs, possibly owing to a read error. V gene TRBV7-7 combines with J gene TRBJ2-3; D unclear. In germline, CDR1 is SSHAT, CDR2 FNYEAQ (reference sequence). There are 14 residues in the CDR3. The CDR3 DNA sequence: TGTGCTAGCAGCTTTAATTCGGGCACAGATACGCAGTATTTT. It encodes CASSFNSGTDTQYF.

The chain recombines TRBV5-4 with TRBJ2-7, with 13 bases that match TRBD2. Per the germline V gene, CDR1 is SGHNT and CDR2 is YYREEE (reference sequence). Trimming took 3 bases from V and 4 from J; bases not matched to a gene: 7. This CDR3 spans 16 amino acids. The CDR3 sequence is CASSWIGTSGTYEQYF. CDR3 in DNA: TGTGCCAGCAGCTGGATAGGGACTAGCGGGACTTACGAGCAGTACTTC.

V gene TRBV30 combines with J gene TRBJ2-1; D is uncertain. V lost 1 base and J 5 bases, leaving 12 bases between the germline ends. The germline CDR1 and CDR2 sequences are GTSNPN and SVGIG (reference sequence). The CDR3 runs to 14 residues. CDR3 DNA: TGTGCCTGGAGTGAGGTAACAGCAGACAATGAGCAGTTCTTC. Protein: CAWSEVTADNEQFF.

The chain carries TRBV5-4 and TRBJ2-2; 9 positions match TRBD2. The length of the CDR3 is 15 residues. In germline, CDR1 is SGHNT, CDR2 YYREEE (reference sequence). V trimming: 2 bases; J trimming: 4 bases; junction bases outside the gene matches: 3. CDR3 residues: CASSFAGGPTGELFF. CDR3 coding DNA: TGTGCCAGCAGCTTTGCGGGGGGGCCCACCGGGGAGCTGTTTTTT.

The gene calls are TRBV7-6 and TRBJ2-1, with TRBD2 matching over 7 bases. Per the germline V gene, CDR1 is SGHVS and CDR2 is FNYEAQ. The ends lost 0 bases at V and 9 bases at J; junction bases unmatched: 8. This CDR3 is 15 amino acids long. The CDR3, as DNA: TGTGCCAGCAGCTTAGCATTGCGGGAGTGGTCTGAGCAGTTCTTC. This sequence encodes CASSLALREWSEQFF.

This clone was seen more than once but under ten times. The V and J genes are TRBV5-1 and TRBJ1-4; D not resolved. V was pared by 0 bases and J by 8 bases, with 17 bases between. In germline, CDR1 is SGHRS, CDR2 YFSETQ. The CDR3 has 16 amino acids. CDR3 sequence (DNA): TGCGCCAGCAGCTTGGGAGGAGGCGGACTCGAGGAAAAACTGTTTTTT. It translates to CASSLGGGGLEEKLFF.

The chain uses TRBV4-3 and TRBJ1-2, with D possibly being TRBD1 (5 bases). Germline CDR1 reads LGHNA; CDR2 reads YSLEER. The CDR3 has 15 amino acids. Deletions cut 0 bases from V and 7 bases from J, with 15 bases between. CDR3: CASSQDRGGWSGYTF. DNA for the CDR3: TGCGCCAGCAGCCAAGATCGGGGGGGGTGGAGTGGCTACACCTTC.

This chain connects TRBV10-3 to TRBJ2-3; 8 bases map to TRBD1. Looked up from germline, CDR1 is ENHRY and CDR2 is SYGVKD. The CDR3 has 14 residues. V lost 6 bases to trimming and J lost 2 bases; unmatched junction nucleotides: 4. The CDR3 DNA is TGTGCCATCAGACGACAGGGGAACACAGATACGCAGTATTTT. This encodes CAIRRQGNTDTQYF.